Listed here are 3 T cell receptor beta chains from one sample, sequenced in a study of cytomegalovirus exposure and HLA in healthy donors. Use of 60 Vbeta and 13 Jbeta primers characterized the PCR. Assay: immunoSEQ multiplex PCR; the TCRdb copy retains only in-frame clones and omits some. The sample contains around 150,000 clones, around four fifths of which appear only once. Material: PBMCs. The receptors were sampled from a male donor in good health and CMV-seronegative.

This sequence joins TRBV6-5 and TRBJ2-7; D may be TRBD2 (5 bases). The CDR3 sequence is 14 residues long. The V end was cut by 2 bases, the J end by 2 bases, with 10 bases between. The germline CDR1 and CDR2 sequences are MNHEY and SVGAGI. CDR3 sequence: CASSYAGETYEQYF. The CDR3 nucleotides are TGTGCCAGCAGTTACGCGGGCGAGACCTACGAGCAGTACTTC.

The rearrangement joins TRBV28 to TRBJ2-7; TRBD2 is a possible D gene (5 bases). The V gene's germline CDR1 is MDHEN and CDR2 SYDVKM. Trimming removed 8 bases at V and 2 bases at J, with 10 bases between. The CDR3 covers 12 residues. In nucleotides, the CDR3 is TGTGCCAGCTCCTCCGGGACCTACGAGCAGTACTTC. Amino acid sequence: CASSSGTYEQYF. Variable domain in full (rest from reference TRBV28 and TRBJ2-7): DVKVTQSSRYLVKRTGEKVFLECVQDMDHENMFWYRQDPGLGLRLIYFSYDVKMKEKGDIPEGYSVSREKKERFSLILESASTNQTSMYLCASSSGTYEQYFGPGTRLTVT.

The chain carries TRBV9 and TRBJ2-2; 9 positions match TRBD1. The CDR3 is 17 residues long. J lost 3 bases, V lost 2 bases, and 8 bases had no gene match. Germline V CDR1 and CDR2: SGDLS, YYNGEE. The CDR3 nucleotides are TGTGCCAGCAGCGTGAGACAGGGGGAGGCGTACACCGGGGAGCTGTTTTTT. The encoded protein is CASSVRQGEAYTGELFF.